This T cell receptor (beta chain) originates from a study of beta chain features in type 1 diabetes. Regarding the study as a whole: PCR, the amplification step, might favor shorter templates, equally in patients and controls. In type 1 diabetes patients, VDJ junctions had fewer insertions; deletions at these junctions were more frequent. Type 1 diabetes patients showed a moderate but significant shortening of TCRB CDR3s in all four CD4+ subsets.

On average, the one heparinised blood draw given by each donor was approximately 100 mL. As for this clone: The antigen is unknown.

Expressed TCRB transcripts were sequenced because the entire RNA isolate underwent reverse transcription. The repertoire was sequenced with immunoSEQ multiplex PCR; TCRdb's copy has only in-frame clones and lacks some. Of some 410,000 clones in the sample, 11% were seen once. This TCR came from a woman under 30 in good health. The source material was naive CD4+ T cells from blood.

CDR3 in amino acids: CASYSSGYYEQYF. CDR3 in DNA: TGTGCCAGCTATAGTAGCGGTTACTACGAGCAGTACTTC. The chain combines TRBV6-5 with TRBJ2-7, with D perhaps TRBD2 (6 bases). V was trimmed by 8 bases and J by 3 bases, leaving 14 bases between them. The CDR3 covers 13 residues. Germline lookup yields CDR1 MNHEY and CDR2 SVGAGI.